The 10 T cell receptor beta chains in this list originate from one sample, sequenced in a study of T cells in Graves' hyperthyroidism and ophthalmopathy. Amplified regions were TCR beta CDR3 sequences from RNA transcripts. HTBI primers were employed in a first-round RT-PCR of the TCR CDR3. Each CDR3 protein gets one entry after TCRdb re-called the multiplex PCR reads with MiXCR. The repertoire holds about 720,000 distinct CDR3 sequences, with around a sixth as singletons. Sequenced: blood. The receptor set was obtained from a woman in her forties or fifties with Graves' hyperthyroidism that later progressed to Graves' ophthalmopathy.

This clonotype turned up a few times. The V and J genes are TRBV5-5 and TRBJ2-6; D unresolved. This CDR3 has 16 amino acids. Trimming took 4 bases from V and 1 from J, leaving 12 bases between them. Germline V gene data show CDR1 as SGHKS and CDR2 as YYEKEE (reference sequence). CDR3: CASSRWRISGANVLTF. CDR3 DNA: TGTGCCAGCAGCCGTTGGCGGATATCTGGGGCCAACGTCCTGACTTTC.

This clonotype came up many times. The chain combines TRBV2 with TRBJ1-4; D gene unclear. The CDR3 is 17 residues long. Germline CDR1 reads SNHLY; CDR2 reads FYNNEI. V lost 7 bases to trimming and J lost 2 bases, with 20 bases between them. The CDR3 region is CASNRHHDLRTNEKLFF. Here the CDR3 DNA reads TGTGCCAGCAACCGCCACCACGACTTGCGGACTAATGAAAAACTGTTTTTT.

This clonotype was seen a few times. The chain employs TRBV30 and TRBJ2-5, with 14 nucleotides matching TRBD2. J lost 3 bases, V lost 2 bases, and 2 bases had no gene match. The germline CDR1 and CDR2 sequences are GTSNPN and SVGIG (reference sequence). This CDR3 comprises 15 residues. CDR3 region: CAWSKGLAGEETQYF. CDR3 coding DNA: TGTGCCTGGAGTAAGGGACTAGCGGGGGAAGAGACCCAGTACTTC.

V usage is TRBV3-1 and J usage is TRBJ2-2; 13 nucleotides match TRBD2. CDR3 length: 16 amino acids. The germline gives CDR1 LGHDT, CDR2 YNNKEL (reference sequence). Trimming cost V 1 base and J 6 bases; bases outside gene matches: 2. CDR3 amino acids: CASSQATSGGAGELFF. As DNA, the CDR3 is TGTGCCAGCAGCCAAGCCACTAGCGGGGGGGCCGGGGAGCTGTTTTTT.

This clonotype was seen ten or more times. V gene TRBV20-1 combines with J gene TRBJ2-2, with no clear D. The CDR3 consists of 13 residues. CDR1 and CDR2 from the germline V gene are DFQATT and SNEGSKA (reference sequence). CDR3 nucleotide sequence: TGCAGCGCCTCCTACAGGAACACCGGGGAGCTGTTTTTT. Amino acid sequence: CSASYRNTGELFF.

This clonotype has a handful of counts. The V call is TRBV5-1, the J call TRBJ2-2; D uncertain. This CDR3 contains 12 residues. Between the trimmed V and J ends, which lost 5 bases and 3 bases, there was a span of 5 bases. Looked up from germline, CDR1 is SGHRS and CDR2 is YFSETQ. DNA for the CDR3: TGCGCCAGCAGAGAGTACACCGGGGAGCTGTTTTTT. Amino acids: CASREYTGELFF.

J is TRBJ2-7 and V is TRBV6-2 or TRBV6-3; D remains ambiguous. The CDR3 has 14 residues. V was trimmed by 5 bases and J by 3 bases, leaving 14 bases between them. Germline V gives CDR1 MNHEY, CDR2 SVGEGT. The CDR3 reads CASSPGRYDYEQYF. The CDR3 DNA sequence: TGTGCCAGCAGTCCTGGACGCTATGACTACGAGCAGTACTTC.

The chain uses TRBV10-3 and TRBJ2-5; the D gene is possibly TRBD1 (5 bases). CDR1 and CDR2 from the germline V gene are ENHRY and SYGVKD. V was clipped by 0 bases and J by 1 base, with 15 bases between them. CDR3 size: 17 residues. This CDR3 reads CAISESGAPGGQETQYF. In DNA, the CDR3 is TGTGCCATCAGTGAGTCAGGGGCGCCGGGCGGCCAAGAGACCCAGTACTTC.

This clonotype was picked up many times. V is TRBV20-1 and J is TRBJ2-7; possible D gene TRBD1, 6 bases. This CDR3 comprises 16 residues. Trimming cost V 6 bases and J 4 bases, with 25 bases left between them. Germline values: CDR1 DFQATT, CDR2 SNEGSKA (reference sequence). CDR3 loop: CSASRGSPEGDYEQYF. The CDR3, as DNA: TGCAGTGCGTCGAGGGGGAGCCCCGAGGGGGATTACGAGCAGTACTTC.

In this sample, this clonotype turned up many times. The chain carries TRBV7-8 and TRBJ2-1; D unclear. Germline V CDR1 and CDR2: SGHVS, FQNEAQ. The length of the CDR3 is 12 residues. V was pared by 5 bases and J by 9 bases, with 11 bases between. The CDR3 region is CASSLLMSEQFF. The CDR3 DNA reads TGTGCCAGCAGCCTATTAATGAGTGAGCAGTTCTTC.